Below are 14 T cell receptor beta chains sequenced from a single sample in a study of blood T cell repertoires in COVID-19. Method: immunoSEQ multiplex PCR; TCRdb's copy keeps in-frame clones and lacks some. Of some 95,000 clones in the sample, around 93% are singletons; the top ten hold 2.3%. Sequenced: peripheral blood. Receptors were obtained from a human donor with active COVID-19. The donor label of this sample is uncertain.

The V gene is TRBV12-2, the J gene TRBJ1-2; the table names TRBD1, a call not compared with the DNA. TRBV12-2 is recorded as a pseudogene. The CDR3 is made up of 16 amino acids. This CDR3 reads CASRLSRSKWGHGYTF. The DNA for the CDR3 is TGTGCAAGTCGCTTAAGCCGCTCTAAATGGGGGCATGGCTACACCTTC.

The gene calls are TRBV9 and TRBJ1-2, with D possibly being TRBD1 (5 bases). The CDR3 loop spans 13 amino acids. The germline V gene has CDR1 SGDLS and CDR2 YYNGEE. Trimming pared 0 bases from V and 6 bases from J, leaving 9 bases between. The CDR3 sequence: CASSVAGRHGYTF. The CDR3 coding sequence is TGTGCCAGCAGCGTAGCAGGGAGGCATGGCTACACCTTC.

This chain joins TRBV4-3 and TRBJ2-2; TRBD2 aligns across 9 bases. After removal of 1 base from V and 1 base from J, the junction contained 4 bases not matched to a gene. Germline CDR1 reads LGHNA; CDR2 reads YSLEER. This CDR3 is built from 17 residues. The CDR3 sequence is CASSQGSGGMNTGELFF. DNA for the CDR3: TGCGCCAGCAGCCAAGGAAGCGGGGGGATGAACACCGGGGAGCTGTTTTTT.

The genes are TRBV6-5 and TRBJ2-1; the match to TRBD1 covers 8 bases. The CDR3 covers 15 residues. Trimming at V came to 6 bases and at J to 4 bases, leaving 8 bases not matched to a gene. Germline assignment: CDR1 MNHEY and CDR2 SVGAGI. The CDR3 loop is CASRTRQGAYNEQFF. In DNA, the CDR3 is TGTGCCAGCAGAACGAGGCAGGGGGCGTACAATGAGCAGTTCTTC.

The sample holds a few counts of this clone. The chain carries TRBV27 and TRBJ1-6; D not resolved. The V gene's germline CDR1 is MNHEY and CDR2 SMNVEV (reference sequence). The CDR3 contains 13 residues. V lost 9 bases and J 0 bases, leaving 6 bases between the germline ends. This CDR3 is CASKSSYNSPLHF. For the CDR3, the DNA is TGTGCCAGTAAGAGCTCCTATAATTCACCCCTCCACTTT.

The rearrangement uses TRBV11-3 and TRBJ1-3, with D possibly matching TRBD1 (5 bases). CDR3 length equals 16 residues. The germline V gene has CDR1 SGHNT and CDR2 YENEEA. The ends were cut back, 3 bases at V and 0 bases at J, with 12 bases in the middle. The CDR3 sequence is CASSFGPGDSGNTIYF. In DNA, the CDR3 is TGTGCCAGCAGCTTTGGCCCGGGGGACTCTGGAAACACCATATATTTT.

This chain uses TRBV5-4 with TRBJ2-7, with a tentative D call TRBD2 (5 bases). Trimming left V 5 bases short and J 0 bases short, with 9 bases between. This CDR3 is 13 amino acids long. CDR1 is SGHNT, CDR2 YYREEE, per germline (reference sequence). The CDR3 protein is CASSTAVSYEQYF. The CDR3 bases are TGTGCCAGCAGTACAGCGGTCTCCTACGAGCAGTACTTC. Full variable domain (rest looked up from reference TRBV5-4 and TRBJ2-7): ETGVTQSPTHLIKTRGQQVTLRCSSQSGHNTVSWYQQALGQGPQFIFQYYREEENGRGNFPPRFSGLQFPNYSSELNVNALELDDSALYLCASSTAVSYEQYFGPGTRLTVT.

This clone was seen a single time. The chain joins TRBV10-3 to TRBJ2-1; 7 bases line up with TRBD1. The CDR3 is 13 amino acids. V lost 4 bases and J lost 9; bases outside the gene matches: 6. Germline V lookup: CDR1 ENHRY, CDR2 SYGVKD. The CDR3 region is CAISGGGNIEQFF. The CDR3 DNA is TGTGCCATCAGTGGAGGGGGCAACATTGAGCAGTTCTTC.

J is TRBJ1-6 and V is TRBV6-5, with 9 bases lining up with TRBD1. This CDR3 has 15 amino acids. Germline CDR1 and CDR2: MNHEY and SVGAGI. Trimming took 11 bases from V and 8 from J; bases not matched to a gene: 13. DNA of the CDR3: TGTGCCGGACGACGGGACAGGGCGTGGGATTCACCCCTCCACTTT. Translation gives CAGRRDRAWDSPLHF.

In DNA form, the CDR3 reads TGTGCCAGCCCTCGGGACAGGGGGCGCAGGGAGACCCAGTACTTC. This codes for CASPRDRGRRETQYF. The chain links TRBV2 to TRBJ2-5; 12 positions match TRBD1. CDR3 length equals 15 residues. Unmatched junction bases numbered 9, after V lost 8 bases and J lost 5 bases. Germline-derived CDR1 and CDR2 are SNHLY and FYNNEI.

This clone was seen more than once but under ten times. The V call is TRBV5-8, the J call TRBJ1-2; D perhaps matches TRBD1 (6 bases). This CDR3 spans 16 amino acids. The V and J ends lost 0 bases and 3 bases respectively, with 15 bases between them. From germline, CDR1 is SGHTS and CDR2 YDEGEE. CDR3 amino acids: CASSLGTGKGHYGYTF. The DNA for the CDR3 is TGTGCCAGCAGCTTGGGAACAGGGAAAGGGCACTATGGCTACACCTTC.

Written as DNA, the CDR3 is TGTGCCACCAGCGTCAGGGGCAACACTGAAGCTTTCTTT. Its protein is CATSVRGNTEAFF. The V call is TRBV15, the J call TRBJ1-1, with a possible D match to TRBD1 (6 bases). Germline assignment: CDR1 LNHNV and CDR2 YYDKDF (reference sequence). The CDR3 has 13 residues. V gave up 5 bases and J gave up 2 bases, with 9 bases separating them. Complete variable domain (other parts from reference TRBV15 and TRBJ1-1): DAMVIQNPRYQVTQFGKPVTLSCSQTLNHNVMYWYQQKSSQAPKLLFHYYDKDFNNEADTPDNFQSRRPNTSFCFLDIRSPGLGDTAMYLCATSVRGNTEAFFGQGTRLTVV.

The V gene is TRBV11-2, the J gene TRBJ1-1, with TRBD1 matching over 10 bases. CDR3 length equals 14 residues. The germline V gene has CDR1 SGHAT and CDR2 FQNNGV. After removal of 1 base from V and 8 bases from J, the junction contained 4 bases not matched to a gene. CDR3 bases: TGTGCCAGCAGCTTAGGAGACAGGGGGCTGGAAGCTTTCTTT. Translation gives CASSLGDRGLEAFF.

The chain has TRBV29-1 and TRBJ1-5; 8 bases line up with TRBD1. The CDR3 contains 14 residues. Trimming cost V 6 bases and J 5 bases; bases outside gene matches: 9. Looked up from germline, CDR1 is SQVTM and CDR2 is ANQGSEA. The CDR3 DNA sequence: TGCAGCGTCCTTCAGGACAGGGAGGATCAGCCCCAGCATTTT. It yields the protein CSVLQDREDQPQHF.